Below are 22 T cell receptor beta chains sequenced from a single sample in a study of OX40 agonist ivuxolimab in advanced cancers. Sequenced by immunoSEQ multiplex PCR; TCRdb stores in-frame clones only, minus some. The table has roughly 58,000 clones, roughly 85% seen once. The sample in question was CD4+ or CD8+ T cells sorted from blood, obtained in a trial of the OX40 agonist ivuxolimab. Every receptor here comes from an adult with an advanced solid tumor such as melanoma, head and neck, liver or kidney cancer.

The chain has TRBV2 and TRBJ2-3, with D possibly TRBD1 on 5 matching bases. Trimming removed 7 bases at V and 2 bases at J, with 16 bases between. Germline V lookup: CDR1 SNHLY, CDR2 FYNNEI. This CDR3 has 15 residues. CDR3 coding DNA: TGTGCCAGCATTCCCCCCCCAGGGCCCACAGATACGCAGTATTTT. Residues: CASIPPPGPTDTQYF.

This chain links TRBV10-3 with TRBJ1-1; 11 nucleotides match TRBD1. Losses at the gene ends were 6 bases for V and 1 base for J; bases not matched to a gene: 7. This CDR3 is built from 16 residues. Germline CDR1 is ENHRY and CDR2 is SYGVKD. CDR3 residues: CAISQGQGVGNTEAFF. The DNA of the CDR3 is TGTGCCATCAGCCAGGGACAGGGGGTGGGGAACACTGAAGCTTTCTTT.

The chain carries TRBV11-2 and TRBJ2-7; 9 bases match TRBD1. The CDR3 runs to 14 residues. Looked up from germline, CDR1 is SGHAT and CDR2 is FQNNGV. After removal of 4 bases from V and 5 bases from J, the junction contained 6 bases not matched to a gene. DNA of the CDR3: TGTGCCAGCAGCTCGGACAGGGGACGTAACGAGCAGTACTTC. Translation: CASSSDRGRNEQYF.

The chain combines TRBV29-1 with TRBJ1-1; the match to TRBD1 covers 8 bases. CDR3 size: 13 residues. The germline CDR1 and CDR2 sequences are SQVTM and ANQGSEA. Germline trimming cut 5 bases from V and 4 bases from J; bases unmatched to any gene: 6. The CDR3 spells CSVRGQATTEAFF. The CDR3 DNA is TGCAGCGTTAGGGGACAGGCCACCACTGAAGCTTTCTTT.

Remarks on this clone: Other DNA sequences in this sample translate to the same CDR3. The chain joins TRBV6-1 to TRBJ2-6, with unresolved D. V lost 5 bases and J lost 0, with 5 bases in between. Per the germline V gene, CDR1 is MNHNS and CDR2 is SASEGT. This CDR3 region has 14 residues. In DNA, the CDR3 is TGTGCCAGCAGTTCAAGCTCTGGGGCCAACGTCCTGACTTTC. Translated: CASSSSSGANVLTF.

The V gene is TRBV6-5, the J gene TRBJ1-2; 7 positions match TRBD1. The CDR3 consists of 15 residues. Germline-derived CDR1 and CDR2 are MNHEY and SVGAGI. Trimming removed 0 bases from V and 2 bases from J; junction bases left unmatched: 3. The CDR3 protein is CASSYSAGGNYGYTF. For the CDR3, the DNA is TGTGCCAGCAGTTACTCAGCAGGGGGGAACTATGGCTACACCTTC.

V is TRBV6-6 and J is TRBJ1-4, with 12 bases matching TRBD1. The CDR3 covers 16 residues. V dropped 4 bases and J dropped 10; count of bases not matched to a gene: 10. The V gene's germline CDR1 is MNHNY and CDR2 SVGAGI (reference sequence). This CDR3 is CASSLSSGTGGRKLFF. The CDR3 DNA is TGTGCCAGCAGTTTATCGTCCGGGACAGGGGGCAGAAAACTGTTTTTT.

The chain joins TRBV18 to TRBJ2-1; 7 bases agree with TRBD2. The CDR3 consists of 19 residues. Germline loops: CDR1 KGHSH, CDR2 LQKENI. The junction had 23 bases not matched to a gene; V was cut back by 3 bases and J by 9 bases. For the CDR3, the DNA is TGTGCCAGCTCACCCTTGGGAAGGGGTAACATCGGGCCGGGGGGTGAGCAGTTCTTC. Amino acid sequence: CASSPLGRGNIGPGGEQFF.

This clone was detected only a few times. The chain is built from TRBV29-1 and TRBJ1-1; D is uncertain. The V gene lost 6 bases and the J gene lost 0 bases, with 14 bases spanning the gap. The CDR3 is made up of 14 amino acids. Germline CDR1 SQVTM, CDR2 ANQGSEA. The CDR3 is CSVGAWALNTEAFF. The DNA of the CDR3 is TGCAGCGTCGGAGCCTGGGCCCTGAACACTGAAGCTTTCTTT.

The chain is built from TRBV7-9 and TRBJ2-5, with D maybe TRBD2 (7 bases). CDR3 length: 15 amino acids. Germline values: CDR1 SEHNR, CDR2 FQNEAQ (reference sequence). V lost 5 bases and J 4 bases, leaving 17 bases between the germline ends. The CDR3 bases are TGTGCCAGCAGCCTCCAACCGGGGGGCACAGAGACCCAGTACTTC. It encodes CASSLQPGGTETQYF.

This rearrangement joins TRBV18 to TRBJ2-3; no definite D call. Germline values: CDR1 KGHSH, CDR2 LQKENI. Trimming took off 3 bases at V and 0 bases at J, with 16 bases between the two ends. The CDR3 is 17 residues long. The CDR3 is CASSPYLPGPSTDTQYF. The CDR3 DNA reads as TGTGCCAGCTCACCCTATTTACCTGGCCCTAGCACAGATACGCAGTATTTT.

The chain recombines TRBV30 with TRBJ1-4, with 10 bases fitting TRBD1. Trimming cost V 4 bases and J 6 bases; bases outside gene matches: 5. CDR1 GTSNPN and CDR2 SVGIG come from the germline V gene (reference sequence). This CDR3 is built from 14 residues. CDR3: CAWNRGTGDEKLFF. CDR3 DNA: TGTGCCTGGAACAGAGGGACAGGGGATGAAAAACTGTTTTTT.

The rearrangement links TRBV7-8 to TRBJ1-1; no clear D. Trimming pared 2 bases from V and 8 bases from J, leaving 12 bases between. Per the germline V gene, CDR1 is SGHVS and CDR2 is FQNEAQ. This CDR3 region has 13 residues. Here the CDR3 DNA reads TGTGCCAGCAGCTTAAAGGGATACCGCGAAGCTTTCTTT. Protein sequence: CASSLKGYREAFF.

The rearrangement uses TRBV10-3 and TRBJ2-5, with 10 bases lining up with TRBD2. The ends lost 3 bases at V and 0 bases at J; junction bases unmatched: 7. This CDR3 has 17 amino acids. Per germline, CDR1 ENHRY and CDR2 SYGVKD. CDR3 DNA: TGTGCCATCAGTGAAACTACTAGCGGGAAGTACCAAGAGACCCAGTACTTC. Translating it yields CAISETTSGKYQETQYF.

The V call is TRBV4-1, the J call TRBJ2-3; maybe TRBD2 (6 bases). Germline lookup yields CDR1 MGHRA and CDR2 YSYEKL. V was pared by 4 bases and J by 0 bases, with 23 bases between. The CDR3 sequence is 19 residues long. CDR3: CASSRTFPRTSTSTDTQYF. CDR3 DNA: TGCGCCAGCAGCCGGACCTTTCCCCGTACTAGCACGAGCACAGATACGCAGTATTTT.

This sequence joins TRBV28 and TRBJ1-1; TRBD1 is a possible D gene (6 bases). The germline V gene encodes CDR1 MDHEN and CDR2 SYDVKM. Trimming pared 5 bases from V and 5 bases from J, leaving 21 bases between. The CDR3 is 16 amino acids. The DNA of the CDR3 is TGTGCCAGCAGTATAGGGGGGTGGCAGGGTAGTACTGAAGCTTTCTTT. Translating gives CASSIGGWQGSTEAFF.

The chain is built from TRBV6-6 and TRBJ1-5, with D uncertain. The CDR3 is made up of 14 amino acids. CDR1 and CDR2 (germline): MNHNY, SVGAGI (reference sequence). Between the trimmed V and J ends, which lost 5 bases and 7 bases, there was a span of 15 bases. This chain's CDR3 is CASSPPDAAQPQHF. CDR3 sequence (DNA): TGTGCCAGCAGTCCCCCCGACGCAGCGCAGCCCCAGCATTTT.

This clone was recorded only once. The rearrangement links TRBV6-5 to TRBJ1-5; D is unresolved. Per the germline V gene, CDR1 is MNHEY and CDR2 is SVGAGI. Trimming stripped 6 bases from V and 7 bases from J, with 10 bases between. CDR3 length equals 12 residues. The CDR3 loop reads CASRRARQPQHF. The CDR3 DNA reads TGTGCCAGCAGGAGGGCTCGCCAGCCCCAGCATTTT.

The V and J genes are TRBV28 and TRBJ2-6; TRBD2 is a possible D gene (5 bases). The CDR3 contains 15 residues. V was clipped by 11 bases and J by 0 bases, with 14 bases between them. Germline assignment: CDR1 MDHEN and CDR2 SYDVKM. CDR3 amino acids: CAGSRRASGANVLTF. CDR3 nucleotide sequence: TGTGCCGGTTCTAGGCGGGCCTCTGGGGCCAACGTCCTGACTTTC.

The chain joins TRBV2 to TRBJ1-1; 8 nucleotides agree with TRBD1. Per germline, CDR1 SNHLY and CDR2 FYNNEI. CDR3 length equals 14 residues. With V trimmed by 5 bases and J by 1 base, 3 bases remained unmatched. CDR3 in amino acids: CASSLQGGNTEAFF. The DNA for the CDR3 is TGTGCCAGCAGTTTACAGGGGGGGAACACTGAAGCTTTCTTT.

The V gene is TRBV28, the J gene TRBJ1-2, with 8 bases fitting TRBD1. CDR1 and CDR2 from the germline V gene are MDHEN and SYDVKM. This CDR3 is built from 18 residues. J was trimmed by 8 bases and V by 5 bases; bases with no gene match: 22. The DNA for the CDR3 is TGTGCCAGCAGTCCCGCTCGCCAGGGGGCCCCGCGACTATGGGGCTACACCTTC. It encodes CASSPARQGAPRLWGYTF.

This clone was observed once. The CDR3 DNA sequence: TGTGCCAGCAGCGGACAGGGGAAGTCCTACGAGCAGTACTTC. Protein sequence: CASSGQGKSYEQYF. This chain joins TRBV27 and TRBJ2-7, with TRBD1 matching over 9 bases. The trim removed 6 bases at V and 1 base at J, leaving 4 bases unmatched. CDR1 and CDR2 (germline): MNHEY, SMNVEV (reference sequence). The CDR3 is 14 residues long.